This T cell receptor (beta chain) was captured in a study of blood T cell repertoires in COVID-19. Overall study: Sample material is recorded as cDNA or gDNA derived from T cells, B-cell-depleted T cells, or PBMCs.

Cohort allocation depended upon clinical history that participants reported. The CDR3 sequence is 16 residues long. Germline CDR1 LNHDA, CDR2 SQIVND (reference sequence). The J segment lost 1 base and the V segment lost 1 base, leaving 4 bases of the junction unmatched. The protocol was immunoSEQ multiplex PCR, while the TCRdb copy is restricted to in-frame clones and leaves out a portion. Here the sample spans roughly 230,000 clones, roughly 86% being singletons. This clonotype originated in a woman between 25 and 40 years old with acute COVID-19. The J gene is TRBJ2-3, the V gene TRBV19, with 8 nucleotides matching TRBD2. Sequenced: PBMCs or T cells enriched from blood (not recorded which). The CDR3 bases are TGTGCCAGTAGTATAGGCGGGGGGCAGGGCACAGATACGCAGTATTTT. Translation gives CASSIGGGQGTDTQYF.